Shown below are 13 T cell receptor beta chains from a single sample sequenced in a study of T cell responses to AZD1222 COVID-19 vaccine. TCRdb's table, derived via immunoSEQ multiplex PCR, lists solely in-frame clones and lacks some. The data contain around 110,000 clones, 85% to 90% of them singletons. Sequencing was performed on peripheral blood, taken on day 0 of AZD1222 vaccination. The origin of the receptors is an adult in good health.

The sample holds a few counts of this clone. This sequence joins TRBV5-8 and TRBJ1-5; 9 nucleotides match TRBD1. Germline-derived CDR1 and CDR2 are SGHTS and YDEGEE. The V segment lost 0 bases and the J segment 7 bases; nucleotides outside the gene matches: 5. The CDR3 sequence is 15 residues long. For the CDR3, the DNA is TGTGCCAGCAGCTTGGAAACAGGGGGCACACAGCCCCAGCATTTT. Translating it yields CASSLETGGTQPQHF.

The genes are TRBV7-9 and TRBJ1-3; D not certain. The CDR3 contains 14 residues. Trimming pared 5 bases from V and 0 bases from J, leaving 8 bases between. Germline V gene lookup returns CDR1 SEHNR and CDR2 FQNEAQ (reference sequence). The CDR3 DNA is TGTGCCAGCAGCCTCCAAAGCTCTGGAAACACCATATATTTT. As protein: CASSLQSSGNTIYF.

The CDR3 protein is CASSHSSGSYEQYF. The CDR3 region has the DNA TGTGCCAGCAGTCATTCTAGCGGGAGTTACGAGCAGTACTTC. The J gene is TRBJ2-7, the V gene TRBV6-2 or TRBV6-3; 10 bases match TRBD2. Germline V gene data show CDR1 as MNHEY and CDR2 as SVGEGT. The trim removed 5 bases at V and 4 bases at J, leaving 5 bases unmatched. The CDR3 has 14 amino acids.

The chain is built from TRBV7-3 and TRBJ2-2; 7 bases are a match to TRBD1. The length of the CDR3 is 15 residues. Losses at the gene ends were 5 bases for V and 4 bases for J; bases not matched to a gene: 7. The germline CDR1 and CDR2 sequences are SGHTA and FQGTGA. The CDR3 DNA is TGTGCCAGCAGCCCTCGACAGGGCGGCACCGGGGAGCTGTTTTTT. It codes for CASSPRQGGTGELFF.

The CDR3 protein is CASSQRGGAPNYGYTF. The CDR3 coding sequence is TGTGCCAGTAGTCAGCGGGGGGGCGCGCCTAACTATGGCTACACCTTC. The chain couples TRBV19 to TRBJ1-2, with D possibly being TRBD1 (6 bases). This CDR3 comprises 16 residues. Trimming shortened V by 5 bases and J by 0 bases, and 16 bases separated the two germline ends. Germline values: CDR1 LNHDA, CDR2 SQIVND (reference sequence).

The chain combines TRBV5-1 with TRBJ2-7, with D perhaps matching TRBD2 (6 bases). This CDR3 region has 15 residues. CDR1 is SGHRS and CDR2 is YFSETQ in the germline V gene. The V end was cut by 0 bases, the J end by 2 bases, with 12 bases between. CDR3 sequence (DNA): TGCGCCAGCAGCTTGGGAGCGGGCAGGGCCTACGAGCAGTACTTC. Its translation: CASSLGAGRAYEQYF. Full variable domain (rest looked up from reference TRBV5-1 and TRBJ2-7): KAGVTQTPRYLIKTRGQQVTLSCSPISGHRSVSWYQQTPGQGLQFLFEYFSETQRNKGNFPGRFSGRQFSNSRSEMNVSTLELGDSALYLCASSLGAGRAYEQYFGPGTRLTVT.

V and J are TRBV10-2 and TRBJ2-7, with TRBD2 identical over 10 bases. The CDR3 has 14 amino acids. CDR1 and CDR2 (germline): WSHSY, SAAADI. Losses at the gene ends were 7 bases for V and 3 bases for J; bases not matched to a gene: 6. CDR3 amino acids: CASILAGVSYEQYF. The CDR3, as DNA: TGCGCCAGCATCCTAGCGGGAGTCAGCTACGAGCAGTACTTC.

The chain recombines TRBV19 with TRBJ1-2; 11 nucleotides align to TRBD1. V lost 4 bases to trimming and J lost 3 bases; unmatched junction nucleotides: 1. This CDR3 has 14 residues. Germline V lookup: CDR1 LNHDA, CDR2 SQIVND (reference sequence). DNA of the CDR3: TGTGCCAGTAGTAAGGACAGGGGGCACTATGGCTACACCTTC. It translates to CASSKDRGHYGYTF.

The V and J genes are TRBV5-8 and TRBJ1-2; D ambiguous. The CDR3 runs to 15 residues. Germline V gene data show CDR1 as SGHTS and CDR2 as YDEGEE. V was cut by 0 bases and J by 3 bases, with 12 bases left in between. CDR3 sequence reads: CASSLALVRDYGYTF. CDR3 bases: TGTGCCAGCAGCTTGGCTCTTGTAAGGGACTATGGCTACACCTTC.

This chain links TRBV28 with TRBJ2-4, with 7 positions matching TRBD2. Germline lookup yields CDR1 MDHEN and CDR2 SYDVKM. The CDR3 extends over 15 amino acids. V trimming: 1 base; J trimming: 5 bases; junction bases outside the gene matches: 5. The CDR3 bases are TGTGCCAGCAGTTTATTTTCGGCGGGGGAAAACATTCAGTACTTC. Protein: CASSLFSAGENIQYF.

The gene calls are TRBV6-6 and TRBJ2-1, with D perhaps matching TRBD2 (6 bases). The germline gives CDR1 MNHNY, CDR2 SVGAGI (reference sequence). CDR3 length: 15 residues. Trimming cost V 2 bases and J 4 bases, with 12 bases left between them. The CDR3 loop is CASSYLNGGYNEQFF. The CDR3, as DNA: TGTGCCAGCAGTTACCTGAACGGGGGTTACAATGAGCAGTTCTTC.

The chain carries TRBV7-8 and TRBJ2-1, with a weak D call TRBD1 (6 bases). The CDR3 loop spans 16 amino acids. Germline values: CDR1 SGHVS, CDR2 FQNEAQ. With 5 bases removed from V and 0 bases from J, the gap between germline ends came to 14 bases. In DNA form, the CDR3 reads TGTGCCAGCAGCCATAGACAGGCGAACTCCTACAATGAGCAGTTCTTC. Its protein is CASSHRQANSYNEQFF.

The chain has TRBV9 and TRBJ2-3; tentative D call: TRBD2 (5 bases). Germline values: CDR1 SGDLS, CDR2 YYNGEE. Trimming stripped 0 bases from V and 11 bases from J, with 13 bases between. The CDR3 extends over 13 amino acids. CDR3 amino acids: CASSVATRELQYF. CDR3 DNA sequence: TGTGCCAGCAGCGTAGCTACACGGGAATTGCAGTATTTT.